Detailed here is one TCR beta chain. Generated by immunoSEQ multiplex PCR, the TCRdb table keeps only in-frame clones and is missing some. The table includes 180,000 or so clones, 65% to 90% detected once. The sample originates from a study of blood T cell repertoires in COVID-19. V gave up 0 bases and J gave up 1 base; unmatched junction bases: 11. CDR1 is KGHSH, CDR2 LQKENI, per germline. There are 18 residues in the CDR3. This chain connects TRBV18 to TRBJ1-1, with 7 bases aligning to TRBD1. This sequence originates from a man aged 55 to 69 with acute or convalescent COVID-19. Sample: peripheral blood. The CDR3 DNA follows: TGTGCCAGCTCACCACCAAATCTGTACGGGACAGAGAACACTGAAGCTTTCTTT. The encoded protein is CASSPPNLYGTENTEAFF.